Sequencing of this TCR beta chain was carried out in a study of OX40 agonist ivuxolimab in advanced cancers. Patients with autoimmune history or systemic immunosuppression were excluded. TCRdb's table, derived via immunoSEQ multiplex PCR, lists solely in-frame clones and lacks some. The sample carries 65,000 to 95,000 clones, 90% to 95% recorded once. The CDR3 has 10 amino acids. Trimming cost V 5 bases and J 4 bases, with 4 bases left between them. Germline lookup yields CDR1 DFQATT and CDR2 SNEGSKA (reference sequence). V is TRBV20-1 and J is TRBJ2-3; unclear D gene. The TCR was taken from an adult with an advanced solid tumor such as melanoma, head and neck, liver or kidney cancer. The material sequenced was CD4+ or CD8+ T cells sorted from blood, taken in a trial of the OX40 agonist ivuxolimab. Here the CDR3 reads CSAPADTQYF. In nucleotides, the CDR3 is TGCAGTGCTCCGGCAGATACGCAGTATTTT.